This T cell receptor beta chain came from a study of radiotherapy plus CTLA-4 blockade in lung cancer. As for this clone: Its antigen remains unknown.

Assay: immunoSEQ multiplex PCR; the TCRdb copy retains only in-frame clones and omits some. The table includes about 93,000 clones, roughly 88% detected once. Trimming shortened V by 3 bases and J by 3 bases, and 13 bases separated the two germline ends. The CDR3 totals 15 residues. Germline V CDR1 and CDR2: SGHRS, YFSETQ. The study, taken as a whole, reports: Radiotherapy plus ipilimumab was followed by expansion in blood of tumor-derived TCR clones.

The sample was peripheral blood, taken from a patient treated with radiotherapy plus ipilimumab. V gene TRBV5-1 combines with J gene TRBJ2-1; possibly TRBD1 or TRBD2 for D (5 bases each). The clonotype comes from a human donor with non-small cell lung cancer that progressed on radiotherapy plus ipilimumab. The CDR3, as DNA: TGCGCCAGCAGCTCCGGGACGGAAAGCTACAATGAGCAGTTCTTC. It yields the protein CASSSGTESYNEQFF.